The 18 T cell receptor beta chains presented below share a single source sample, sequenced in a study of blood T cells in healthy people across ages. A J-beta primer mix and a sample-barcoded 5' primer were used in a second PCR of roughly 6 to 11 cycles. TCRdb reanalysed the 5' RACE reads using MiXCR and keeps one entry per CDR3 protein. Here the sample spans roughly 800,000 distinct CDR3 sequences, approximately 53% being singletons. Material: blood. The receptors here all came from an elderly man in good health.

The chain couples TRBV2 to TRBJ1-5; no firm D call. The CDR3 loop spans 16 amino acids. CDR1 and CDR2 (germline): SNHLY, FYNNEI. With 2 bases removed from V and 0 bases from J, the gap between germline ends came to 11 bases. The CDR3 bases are TGTGCCAGCAGTGAAATCCAGCCTTATAGCAATCAGCCCCAGCATTTT. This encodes CASSEIQPYSNQPQHF.

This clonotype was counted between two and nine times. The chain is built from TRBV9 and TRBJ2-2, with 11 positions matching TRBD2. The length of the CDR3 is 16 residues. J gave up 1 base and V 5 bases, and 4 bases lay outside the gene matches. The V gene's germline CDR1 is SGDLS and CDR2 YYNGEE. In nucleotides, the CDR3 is TGTGCCAGCAGTGTTACTAGCGGGGGGAACACCGGGGAGCTGTTTTTT. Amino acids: CASSVTSGGNTGELFF. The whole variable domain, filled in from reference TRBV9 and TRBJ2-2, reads DSGVTQTPKHLITATGQRVTLRCSPRSGDLSVYWYQQSLDQGLQFLIQYYNGEERAKGNILERFSAQQFPDLHSELNLSSLELGDSALYFCASSVTSGGNTGELFFGEGSRLTVL.

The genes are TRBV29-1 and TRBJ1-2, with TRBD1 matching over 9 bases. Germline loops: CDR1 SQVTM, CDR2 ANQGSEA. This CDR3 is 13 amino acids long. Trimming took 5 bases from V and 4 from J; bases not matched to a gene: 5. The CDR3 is CSVPQDRGYGYTF. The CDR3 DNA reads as TGCAGCGTTCCCCAGGACAGGGGCTATGGCTACACCTTC.

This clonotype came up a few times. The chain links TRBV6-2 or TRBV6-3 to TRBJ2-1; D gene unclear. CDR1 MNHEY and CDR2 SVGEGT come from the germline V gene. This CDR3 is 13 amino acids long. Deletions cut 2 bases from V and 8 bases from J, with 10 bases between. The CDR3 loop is CASSYTQWHEQFF. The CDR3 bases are TGTGCCAGCAGTTACACTCAGTGGCATGAGCAGTTCTTC.

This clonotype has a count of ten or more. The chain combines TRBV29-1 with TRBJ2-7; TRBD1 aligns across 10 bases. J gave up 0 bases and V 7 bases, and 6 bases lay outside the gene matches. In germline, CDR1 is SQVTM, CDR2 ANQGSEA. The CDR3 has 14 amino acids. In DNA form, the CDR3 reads TGCAGCGCCCTAAGGACAGGGGGCTCCTACGAGCAGTACTTC. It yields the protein CSALRTGGSYEQYF.

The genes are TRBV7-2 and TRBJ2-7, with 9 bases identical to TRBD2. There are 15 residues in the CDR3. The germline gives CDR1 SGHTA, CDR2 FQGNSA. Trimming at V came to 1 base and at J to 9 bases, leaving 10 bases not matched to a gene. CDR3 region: CASSLEGLAPGGQYF. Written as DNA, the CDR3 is TGTGCCAGCAGCTTAGAGGGACTAGCTCCTGGGGGGCAGTACTTC.

The CDR3 reads CSARIMGQVYNEQFF. The CDR3 nucleotides are TGCAGTGCTAGAATAATGGGACAGGTATACAATGAGCAGTTCTTC. V and J are TRBV20-1 and TRBJ2-1, with 8 bases aligning to TRBD1. Germline lookup yields CDR1 DFQATT and CDR2 SNEGSKA (reference sequence). V shed 2 bases and J 4 bases; nucleotides not matched to a gene: 7. This CDR3 has 15 residues.

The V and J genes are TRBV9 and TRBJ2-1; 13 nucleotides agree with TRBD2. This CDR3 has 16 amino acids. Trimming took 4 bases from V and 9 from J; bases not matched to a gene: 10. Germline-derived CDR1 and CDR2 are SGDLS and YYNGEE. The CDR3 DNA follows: TGTGCCAGCAGCACGCCACTAGCGGGAGGGCCCGGTGAGCAGTTCTTC. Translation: CASSTPLAGGPGEQFF. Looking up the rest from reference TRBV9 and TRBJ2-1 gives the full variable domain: DSGVTQTPKHLITATGQRVTLRCSPRSGDLSVYWYQQSLDQGLQFLIQYYNGEERAKGNILERFSAQQFPDLHSELNLSSLELGDSALYFCASSTPLAGGPGEQFFGPGTRLTVL.

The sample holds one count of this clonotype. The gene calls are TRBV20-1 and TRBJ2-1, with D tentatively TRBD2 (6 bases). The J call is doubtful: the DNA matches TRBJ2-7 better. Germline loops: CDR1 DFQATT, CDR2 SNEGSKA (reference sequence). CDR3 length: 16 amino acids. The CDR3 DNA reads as TGCAGTGCTAGAGATCCGGGAGTTTCCTCCTACAATGAGCAGTACTTC. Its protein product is CSARDPGVSSYNEQYF.

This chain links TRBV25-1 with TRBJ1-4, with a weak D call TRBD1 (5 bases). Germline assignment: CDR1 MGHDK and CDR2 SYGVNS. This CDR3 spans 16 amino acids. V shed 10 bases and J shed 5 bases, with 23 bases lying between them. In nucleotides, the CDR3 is TGTGCCACCTCGCCGGGGGAGGCAGTTTGGAATGAAAAACTGTTTTTT. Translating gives CATSPGEAVWNEKLFF.

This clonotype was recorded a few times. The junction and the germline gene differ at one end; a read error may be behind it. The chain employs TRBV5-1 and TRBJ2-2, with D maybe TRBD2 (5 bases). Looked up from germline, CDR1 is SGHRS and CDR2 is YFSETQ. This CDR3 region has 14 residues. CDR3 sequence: CASSLARLFGVLFF. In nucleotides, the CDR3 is TGCGCCAGCAGCTTGGCGAGACTGTTCGGGGTGCTGTTTTTT. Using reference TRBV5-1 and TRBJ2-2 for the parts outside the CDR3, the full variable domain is KAGVTQTPRYLIKTRGQQVTLSCSPISGHRSVSWYQQTPGQGLQFLFEYFSETQRNKGNFPGRFSGRQFSNSRSEMNVSTLELGDSALYLCASSLARLFGVLFFGEGSRLTVL.

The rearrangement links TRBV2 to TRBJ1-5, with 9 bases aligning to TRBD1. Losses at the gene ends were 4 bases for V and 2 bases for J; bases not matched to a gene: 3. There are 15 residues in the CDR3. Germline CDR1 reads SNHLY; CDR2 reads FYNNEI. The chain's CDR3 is CASSGWTGGNQPQHF. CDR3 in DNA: TGTGCCAGCAGTGGCTGGACAGGGGGCAATCAGCCCCAGCATTTT. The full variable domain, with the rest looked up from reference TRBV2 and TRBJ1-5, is EPEVTQTPSHQVTQMGQEVILRCVPISNHLYFYWYRQILGQKVEFLVSFYNNEISEKSEIFDDQFSVERPDGSNFTLKIRSTKLEDSAMYFCASSGWTGGNQPQHFGDGTRLSIL.

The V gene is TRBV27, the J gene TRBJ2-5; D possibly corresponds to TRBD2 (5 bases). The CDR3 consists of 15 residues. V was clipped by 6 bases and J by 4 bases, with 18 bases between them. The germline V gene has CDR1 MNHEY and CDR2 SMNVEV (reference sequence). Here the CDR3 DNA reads TGTGCCAGCAGACCCGGCGGGCGAAAGACAGAGACCCAGTACTTC. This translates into CASRPGGRKTETQYF.

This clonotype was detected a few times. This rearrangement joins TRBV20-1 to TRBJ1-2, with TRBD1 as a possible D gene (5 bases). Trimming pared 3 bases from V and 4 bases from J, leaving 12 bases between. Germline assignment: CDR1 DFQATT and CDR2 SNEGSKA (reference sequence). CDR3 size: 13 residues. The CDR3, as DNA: TGCAGTGCTAGCCCGGGGGGTGCCTATGGCTACACCTTC. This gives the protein CSASPGGAYGYTF.

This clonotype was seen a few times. CDR3 sequence (DNA): TGTGCCAGCAGTGAAGAGGGCTACGAGCAGTACTTC. Its translation is CASSEEGYEQYF. This chain connects TRBV2 to TRBJ2-5; D uncertain. The DNA end is more similar to TRBJ2-7, so the J call may be wrong. The CDR3 is 12 amino acids. Germline lookup yields CDR1 SNHLY and CDR2 FYNNEI.

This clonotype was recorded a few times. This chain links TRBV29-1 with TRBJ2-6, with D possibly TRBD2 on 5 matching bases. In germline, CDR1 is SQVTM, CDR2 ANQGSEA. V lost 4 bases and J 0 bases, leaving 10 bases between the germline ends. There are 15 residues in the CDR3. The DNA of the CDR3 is TGCAGCGTTGGAGGAGGCGTCTCTGGGGCCAACGTCCTGACTTTC. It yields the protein CSVGGGVSGANVLTF.

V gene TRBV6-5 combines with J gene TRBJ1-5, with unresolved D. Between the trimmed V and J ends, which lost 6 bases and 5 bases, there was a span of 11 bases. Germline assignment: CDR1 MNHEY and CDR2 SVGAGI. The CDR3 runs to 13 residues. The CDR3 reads CASSRYADQPQHF. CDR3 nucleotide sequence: TGTGCCAGCAGCCGCTATGCCGATCAGCCCCAGCATTTT.

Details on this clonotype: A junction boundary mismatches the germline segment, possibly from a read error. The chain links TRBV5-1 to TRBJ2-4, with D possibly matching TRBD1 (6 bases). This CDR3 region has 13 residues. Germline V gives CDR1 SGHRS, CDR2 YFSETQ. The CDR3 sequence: CVSSLAGVGIQYF. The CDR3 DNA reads TGCGTCAGCAGCTTGGCAGGGGTGGGCATTCAGTACTTC.